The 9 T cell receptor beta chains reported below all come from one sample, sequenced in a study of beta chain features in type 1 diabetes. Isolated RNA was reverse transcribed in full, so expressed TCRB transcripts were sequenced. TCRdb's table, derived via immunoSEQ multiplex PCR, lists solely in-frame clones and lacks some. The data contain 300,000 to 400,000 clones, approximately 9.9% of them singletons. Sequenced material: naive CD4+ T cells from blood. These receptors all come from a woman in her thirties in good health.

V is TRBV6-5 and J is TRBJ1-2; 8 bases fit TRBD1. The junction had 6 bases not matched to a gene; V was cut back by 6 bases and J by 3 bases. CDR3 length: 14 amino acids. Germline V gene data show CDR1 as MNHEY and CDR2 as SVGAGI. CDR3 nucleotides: TGTGCCAGCAGGAGGACAGGGTTCGACTATGGCTACACCTTC. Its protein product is CASRRTGFDYGYTF.

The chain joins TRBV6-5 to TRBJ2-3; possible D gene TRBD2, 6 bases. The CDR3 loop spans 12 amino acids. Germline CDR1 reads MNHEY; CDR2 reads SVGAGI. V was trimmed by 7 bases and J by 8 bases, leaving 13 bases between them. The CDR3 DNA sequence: TGTGCCAGCATCGGGGTGGGGGGTACGCAGTATTTT. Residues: CASIGVGGTQYF.

The CDR3 region has the DNA TGTGCCACCAGCAGACCTTTAGGGACTAGCGGGAGTAGGTATGAGCAGTTCTTC. Its protein is CATSRPLGTSGSRYEQFF. The genes are TRBV15 and TRBJ2-1; 14 bases fit TRBD2. The junction had 11 bases not matched to a gene; V was cut back by 2 bases and J by 8 bases. CDR3 length: 18 amino acids. The V gene's germline CDR1 is LNHNV and CDR2 YYDKDF (reference sequence).

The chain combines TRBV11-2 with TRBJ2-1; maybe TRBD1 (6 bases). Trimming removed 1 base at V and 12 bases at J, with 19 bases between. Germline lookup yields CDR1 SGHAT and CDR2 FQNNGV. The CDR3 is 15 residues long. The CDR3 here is CASSLASPYRDSQFF. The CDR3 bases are TGTGCCAGCAGCTTAGCTAGCCCCTACAGGGATTCGCAGTTCTTC.

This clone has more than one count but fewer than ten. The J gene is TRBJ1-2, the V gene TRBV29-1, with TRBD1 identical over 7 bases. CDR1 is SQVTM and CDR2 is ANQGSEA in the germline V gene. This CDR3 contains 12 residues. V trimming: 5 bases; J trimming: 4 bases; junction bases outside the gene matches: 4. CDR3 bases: TGCAGCGTTTACAAGGGGGCCTATGGCTACACCTTC. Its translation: CSVYKGAYGYTF.

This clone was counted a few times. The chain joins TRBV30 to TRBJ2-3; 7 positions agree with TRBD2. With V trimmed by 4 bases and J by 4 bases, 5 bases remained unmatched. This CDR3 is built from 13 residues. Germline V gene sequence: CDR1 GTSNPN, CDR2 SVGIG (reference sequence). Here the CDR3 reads CAWTSGGSDTQYF. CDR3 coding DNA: TGTGCCTGGACTAGCGGTGGTTCAGATACGCAGTATTTT.

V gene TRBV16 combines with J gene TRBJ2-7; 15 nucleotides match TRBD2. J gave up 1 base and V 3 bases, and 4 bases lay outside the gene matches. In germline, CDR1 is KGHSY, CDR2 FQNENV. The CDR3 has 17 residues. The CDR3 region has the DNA TGTGCCAGCAGCCATGGACTAGCGGGAGGGCCTTCCTACGAGCAGTACTTC. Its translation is CASSHGLAGGPSYEQYF.

CDR3 loop: CASSPQGARGNTEAFF. DNA of the CDR3: TGTGCCAGCTCACCACAGGGGGCGCGGGGGAACACTGAAGCTTTCTTT. The rearrangement uses TRBV18 and TRBJ1-1; 7 positions agree with TRBD1. CDR1 and CDR2 from the germline V gene are KGHSH and LQKENI. This CDR3 spans 16 amino acids. The V gene end was trimmed by 1 base and the J gene end by 1 base; junction bases not matched to a gene: 6.

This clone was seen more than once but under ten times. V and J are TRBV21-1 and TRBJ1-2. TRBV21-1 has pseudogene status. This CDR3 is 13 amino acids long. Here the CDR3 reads CASRENTLHGYTF. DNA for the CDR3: TGTGCCAGCCGGGAGAACACTCTACATGGCTACACCTTC.